The sequence of this T cell receptor (beta chain) was determined in a study of T cell changes during pregnancy in multiple sclerosis. Profiled with immunoSEQ multiplex PCR; TCRdb holds only in-frame clones, not every one. The sample shows under 50,000 clones, 90% of them seen only once. The CDR3 is 17 residues long. The V gene end was trimmed by 1 base and the J gene end by 10 bases; junction bases not matched to a gene: 13. Germline loops: CDR1 MGHRA, CDR2 YSYEKL. Sequenced material: CD4+ T cells from peripheral blood mononuclear cells, taken in the first trimester of pregnancy. The sequence derives from a female donor in good health, enrolled as a control in a pregnancy study. The V call is TRBV4-1, the J call TRBJ1-6, with 7 bases matching TRBD1. The CDR3 nucleotides read TGCGCCAGCAGCCAAGGACAGGGTAGACAACGGGGATCACCCCTCCACTTT. Amino acids: CASSQGQGRQRGSPLHF.